The present entry profiles one T cell receptor (beta chain) with its context. This sample was included in a study of control samples from healthy donors and cancer patients. Clones were read by immunoSEQ multiplex PCR, and TCRdb kept only the in-frame ones, dropping some. The sample lists about 140,000 clones; 92% were seen once. Germline loops: CDR1 SGHRS, CDR2 YFSETQ. The V end was cut by 5 bases, the J end by 5 bases, with 5 bases between. The CDR3 loop spans 11 amino acids. The sequenced material came from blood. This chain links TRBV5-1 with TRBJ2-1; D not resolved. The origin of this receptor is a young man in good health. This chain's CDR3 is CASSADNEQFF. The CDR3 coding sequence is TGCGCCAGCAGTGCGGACAATGAGCAGTTCTTC. Supplemented by reference TRBV5-1 and TRBJ2-1, the full variable domain reads KAGVTQTPRYLIKTRGQQVTLSCSPISGHRSVSWYQQTPGQGLQFLFEYFSETQRNKGNFPGRFSGRQFSNSRSEMNVSTLELGDSALYLCASSADNEQFFGPGTRLTVL.